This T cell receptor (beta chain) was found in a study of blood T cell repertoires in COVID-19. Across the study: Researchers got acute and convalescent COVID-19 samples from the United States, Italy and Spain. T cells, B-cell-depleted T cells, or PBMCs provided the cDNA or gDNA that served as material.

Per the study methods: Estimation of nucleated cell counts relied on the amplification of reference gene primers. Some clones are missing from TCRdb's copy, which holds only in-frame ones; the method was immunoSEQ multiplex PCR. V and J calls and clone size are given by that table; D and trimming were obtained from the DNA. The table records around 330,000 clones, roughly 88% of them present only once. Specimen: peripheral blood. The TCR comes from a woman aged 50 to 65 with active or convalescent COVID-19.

The CDR3 loop reads CASSQSGTDGYTF. DNA for the CDR3: TGTGCCAGCAGCCAATCGGGCACAGATGGCTACACCTTC. The V gene is TRBV16, the J gene TRBJ1-2; D remains unclear. The CDR3 extends over 13 amino acids. V lost 0 bases, J lost 6 bases, and 8 bases lay in between. Germline V CDR1 and CDR2: KGHSY, FQNENV.